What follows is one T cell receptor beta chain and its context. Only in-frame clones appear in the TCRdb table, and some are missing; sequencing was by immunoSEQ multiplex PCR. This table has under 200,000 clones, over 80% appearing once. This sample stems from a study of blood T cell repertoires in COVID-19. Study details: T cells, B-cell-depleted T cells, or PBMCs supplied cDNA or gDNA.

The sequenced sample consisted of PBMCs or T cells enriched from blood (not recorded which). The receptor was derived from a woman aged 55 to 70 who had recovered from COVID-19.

The CDR3 loop is CASSFAQGSTEAFF. CDR3 DNA sequence: TGTGCCAGCAGTTTTGCACAGGGGAGCACTGAAGCTTTCTTT. The chain joins TRBV28 to TRBJ1-1; 7 nucleotides line up with TRBD1. Per the germline V gene, CDR1 is MDHEN and CDR2 is SYDVKM. The J segment lost 4 bases and the V segment lost 3 bases, leaving 5 bases of the junction unmatched. The CDR3 loop spans 14 amino acids. Based on the CDR3 plus reference TRBV28 and TRBJ1-1, the full variable domain is DVKVTQSSRYLVKRTGEKVFLECVQDMDHENMFWYRQDPGLGLRLIYFSYDVKMKEKGDIPEGYSVSREKKERFSLILESASTNQTSMYLCASSFAQGSTEAFFGQGTRLTVV.